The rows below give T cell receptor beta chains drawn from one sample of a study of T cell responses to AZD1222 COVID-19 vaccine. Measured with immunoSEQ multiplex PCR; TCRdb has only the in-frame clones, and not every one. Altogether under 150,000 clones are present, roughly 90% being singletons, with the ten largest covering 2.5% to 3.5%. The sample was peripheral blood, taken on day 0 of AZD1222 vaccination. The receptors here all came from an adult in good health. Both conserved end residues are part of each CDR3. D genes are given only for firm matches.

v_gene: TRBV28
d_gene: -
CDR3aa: CASNTRRDEQYF

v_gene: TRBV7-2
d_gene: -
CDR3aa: CASSYPPRRSEQYF

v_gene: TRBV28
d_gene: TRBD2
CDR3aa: CASSSRGGNGETQYF

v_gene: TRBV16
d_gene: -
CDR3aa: CASSQSRAKSPLHF

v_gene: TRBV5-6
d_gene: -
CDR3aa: CASSLLEGIGNTIYF

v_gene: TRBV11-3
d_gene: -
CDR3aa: CASSSQRITDTQYF

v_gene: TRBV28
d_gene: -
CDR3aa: CASRRGEPYSNQPQHF

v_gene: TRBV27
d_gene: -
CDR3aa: CASSPGAFTEAFF

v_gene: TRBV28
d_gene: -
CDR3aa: CASSLFIQPQHF

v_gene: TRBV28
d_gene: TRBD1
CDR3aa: CASSSDRGSNQPQHF

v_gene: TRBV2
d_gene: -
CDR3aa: CASSEFETANNSPLHF

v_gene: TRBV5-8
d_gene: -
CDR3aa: CASSLVSDTQYF

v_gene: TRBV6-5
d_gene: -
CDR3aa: CASSSGGDTIYF

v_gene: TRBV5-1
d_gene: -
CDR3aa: CASSLRGRTEAFF

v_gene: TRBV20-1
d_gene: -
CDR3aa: CTPGDRLEQYF

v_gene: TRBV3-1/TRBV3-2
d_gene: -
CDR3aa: CASSRQGGVTGELFF

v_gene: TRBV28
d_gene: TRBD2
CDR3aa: CASSLRLAGDQETQYF

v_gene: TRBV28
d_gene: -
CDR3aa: CASSLIVSGGSNSPLHF

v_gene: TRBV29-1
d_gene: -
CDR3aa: CSGASGTGSNEQFF

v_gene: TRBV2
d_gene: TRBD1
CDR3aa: CASRLRQGDYQPQHF

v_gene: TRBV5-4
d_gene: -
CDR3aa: CASSLIGPMNTEAFF

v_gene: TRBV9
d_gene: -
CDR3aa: CASSPQGLVVYNEQFF

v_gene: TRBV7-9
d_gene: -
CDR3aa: CASSLKGLSGNTIYF

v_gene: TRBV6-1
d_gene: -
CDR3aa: CASSEGLVPTDTQYF

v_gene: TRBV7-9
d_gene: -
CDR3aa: CASSSGTSGNEQFF

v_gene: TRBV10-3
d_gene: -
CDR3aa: CAISESELYSNQPQHF

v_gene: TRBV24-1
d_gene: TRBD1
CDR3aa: CATSPGQARQPQHF

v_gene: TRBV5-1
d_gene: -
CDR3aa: CASSLLKGNTEAFF

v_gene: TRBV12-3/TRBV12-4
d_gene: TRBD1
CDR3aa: CASSLTGFEAFF

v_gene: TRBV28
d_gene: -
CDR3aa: CASSFDLGSRANEQFF

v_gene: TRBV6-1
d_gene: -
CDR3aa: CASSERVGMNTEAFF

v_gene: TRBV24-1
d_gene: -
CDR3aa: CATSKGPSYFF

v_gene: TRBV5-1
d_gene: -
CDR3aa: CASQGSPYEQYF

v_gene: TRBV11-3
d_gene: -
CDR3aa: CASSLRQAMYNEQFF

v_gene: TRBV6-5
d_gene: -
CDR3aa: CASSPTGSGNTEAFF

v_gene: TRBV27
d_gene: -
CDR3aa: CASSLSFGANVLTF

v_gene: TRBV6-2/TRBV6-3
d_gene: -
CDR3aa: CASSLSSYNEQFF

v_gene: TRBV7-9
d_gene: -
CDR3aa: CASSFHTEAFF

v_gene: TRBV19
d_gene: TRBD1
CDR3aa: CASSHRGASNQPQHF

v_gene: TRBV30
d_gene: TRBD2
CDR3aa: CAWNVAGPGELFF

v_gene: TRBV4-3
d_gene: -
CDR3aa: CASSQDFRGTEAFF

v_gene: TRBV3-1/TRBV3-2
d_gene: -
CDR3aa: CASSQRGANTEAFF

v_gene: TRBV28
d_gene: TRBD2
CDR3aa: CASSLRPAGLVTDTQYF

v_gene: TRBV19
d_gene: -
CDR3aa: CASSPLSRASEQFF

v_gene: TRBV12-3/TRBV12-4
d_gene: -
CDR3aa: CASSFIYNEQFF

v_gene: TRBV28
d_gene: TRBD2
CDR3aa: CASSFGLAGFYEQYF

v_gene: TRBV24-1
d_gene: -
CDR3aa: CATSGPSTEAFF

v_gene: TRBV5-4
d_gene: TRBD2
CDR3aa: CASSIYSGREGNTQYF

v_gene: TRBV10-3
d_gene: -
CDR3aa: CAISEAQAIWSYGYTF

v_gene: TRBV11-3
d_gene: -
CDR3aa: CASSSRRENEQFF

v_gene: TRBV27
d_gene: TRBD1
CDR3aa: CASSLGQGVTQYF

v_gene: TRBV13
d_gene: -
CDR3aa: CASSLAFQRNTEAFF

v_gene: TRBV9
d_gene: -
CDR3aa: CASSVDRGSVGGMADTQYF

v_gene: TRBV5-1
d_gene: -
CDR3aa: CASSLDRPYAKLFF

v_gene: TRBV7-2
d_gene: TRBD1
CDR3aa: CASSPRQGGQPQHF